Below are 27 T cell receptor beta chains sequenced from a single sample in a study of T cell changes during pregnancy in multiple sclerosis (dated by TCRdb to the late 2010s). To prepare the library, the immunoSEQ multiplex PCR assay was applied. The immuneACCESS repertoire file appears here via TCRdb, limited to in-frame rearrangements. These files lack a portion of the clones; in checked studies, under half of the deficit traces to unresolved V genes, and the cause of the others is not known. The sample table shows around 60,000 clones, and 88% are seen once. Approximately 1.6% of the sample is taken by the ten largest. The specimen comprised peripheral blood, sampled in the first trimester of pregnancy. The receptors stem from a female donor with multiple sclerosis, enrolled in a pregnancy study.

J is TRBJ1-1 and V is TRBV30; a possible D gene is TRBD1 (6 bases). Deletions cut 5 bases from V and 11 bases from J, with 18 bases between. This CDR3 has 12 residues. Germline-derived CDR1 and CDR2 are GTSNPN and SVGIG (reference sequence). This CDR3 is CAWANIRGMAFF. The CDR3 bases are TGTGCCTGGGCTAACATCAGGGGTATGGCTTTCTTT.

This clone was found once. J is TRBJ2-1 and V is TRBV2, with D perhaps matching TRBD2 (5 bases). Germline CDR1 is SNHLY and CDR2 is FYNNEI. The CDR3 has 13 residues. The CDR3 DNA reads TGTGCTGATAGTGGAGGCCTCTACAATGAGCAGTTCTTC. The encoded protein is CADSGGLYNEQFF.

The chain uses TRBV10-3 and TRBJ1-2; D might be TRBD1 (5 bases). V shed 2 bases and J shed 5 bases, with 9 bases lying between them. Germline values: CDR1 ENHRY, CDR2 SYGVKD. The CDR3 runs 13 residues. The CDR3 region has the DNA TGTGCCATCAGTGAGGCAGGGCAATATGGCTACACCTTC. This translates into CAISEAGQYGYTF.

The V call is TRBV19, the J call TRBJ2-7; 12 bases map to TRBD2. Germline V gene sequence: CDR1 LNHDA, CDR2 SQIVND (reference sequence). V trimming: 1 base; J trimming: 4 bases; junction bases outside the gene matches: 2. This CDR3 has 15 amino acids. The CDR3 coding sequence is TGTGCCAGTAGTATAGCGGGGACTAGCGGGTACGAGCAGTACTTC. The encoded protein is CASSIAGTSGYEQYF.

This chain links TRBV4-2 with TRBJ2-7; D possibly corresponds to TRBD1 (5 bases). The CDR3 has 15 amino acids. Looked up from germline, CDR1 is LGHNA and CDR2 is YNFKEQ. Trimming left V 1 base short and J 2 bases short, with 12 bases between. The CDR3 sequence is CASSQGDSAAYEQYF. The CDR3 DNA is TGTGCCAGCAGCCAAGGTGACAGTGCGGCCTACGAGCAGTACTTC.

This chain's CDR3 is CASSQEAISYEQYF. CDR3 nucleotide sequence: TGCGCCAGCAGCCAAGAGGCCATCTCCTACGAGCAGTACTTC. The rearrangement uses TRBV4-1 and TRBJ2-7; D not resolved. Germline CDR1 MGHRA, CDR2 YSYEKL. There are 14 residues in the CDR3. The germline V and J ends were trimmed by 0 bases and 0 bases, with 6 bases remaining between them.

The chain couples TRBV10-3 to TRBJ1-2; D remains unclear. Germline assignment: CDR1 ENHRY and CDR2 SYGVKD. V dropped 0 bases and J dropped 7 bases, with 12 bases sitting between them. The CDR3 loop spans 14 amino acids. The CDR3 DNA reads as TGTGCCATCAGTGAGTCCAGGAGGCGGGGTGGCTACACCTTC. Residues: CAISESRRRGGYTF.

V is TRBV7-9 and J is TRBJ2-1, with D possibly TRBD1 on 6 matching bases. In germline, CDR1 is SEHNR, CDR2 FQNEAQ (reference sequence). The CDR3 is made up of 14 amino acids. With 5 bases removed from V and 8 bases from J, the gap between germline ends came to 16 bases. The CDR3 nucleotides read TGTGCCAGCAGCGGGGGCCTGACTTTAGATGAGCAGTTCTTC. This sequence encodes CASSGGLTLDEQFF.

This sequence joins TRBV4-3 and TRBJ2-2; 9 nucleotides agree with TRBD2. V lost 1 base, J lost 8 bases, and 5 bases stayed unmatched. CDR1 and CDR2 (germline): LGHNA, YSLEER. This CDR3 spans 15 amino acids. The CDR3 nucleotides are TGCGCCAGCAGCCAAGGCGGGAGGGCTTCTGGGGAGCTGTTTTTT. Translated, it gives CASSQGGRASGELFF.

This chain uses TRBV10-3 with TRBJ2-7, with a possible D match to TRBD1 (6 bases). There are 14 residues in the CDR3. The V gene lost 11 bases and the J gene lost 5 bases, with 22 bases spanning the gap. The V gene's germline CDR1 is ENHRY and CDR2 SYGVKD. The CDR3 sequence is CAAQGTLVLNEQYF. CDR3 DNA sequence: TGTGCCGCCCAAGGGACACTGGTTTTAAACGAGCAGTACTTC.

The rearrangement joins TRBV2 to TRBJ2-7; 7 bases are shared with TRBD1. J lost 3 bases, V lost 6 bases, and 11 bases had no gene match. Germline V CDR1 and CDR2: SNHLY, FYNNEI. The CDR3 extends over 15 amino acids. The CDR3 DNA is TGTGCCAGCAGCACTAACAGGGGCGCAGGCTACGAGCAGTACTTC. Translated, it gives CASSTNRGAGYEQYF.

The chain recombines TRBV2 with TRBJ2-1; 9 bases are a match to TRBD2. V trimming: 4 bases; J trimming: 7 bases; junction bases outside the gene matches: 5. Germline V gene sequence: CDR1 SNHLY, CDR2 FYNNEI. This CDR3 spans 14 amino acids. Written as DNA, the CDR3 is TGTGCCAGCAGTGGGGCTCTAGCGGGGAATGAGCAGTTCTTC. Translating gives CASSGALAGNEQFF.

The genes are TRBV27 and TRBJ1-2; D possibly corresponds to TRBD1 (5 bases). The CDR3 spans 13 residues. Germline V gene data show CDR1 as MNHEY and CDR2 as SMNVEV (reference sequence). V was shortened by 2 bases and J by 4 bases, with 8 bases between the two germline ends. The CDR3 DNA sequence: TGTGCCAGCAGTTTAGGGGCCCGCTATGGCTACACCTTC. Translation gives CASSLGARYGYTF.

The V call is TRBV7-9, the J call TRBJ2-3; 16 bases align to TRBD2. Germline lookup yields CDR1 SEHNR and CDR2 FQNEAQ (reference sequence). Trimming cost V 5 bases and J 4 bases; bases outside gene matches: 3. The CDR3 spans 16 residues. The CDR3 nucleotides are TGTGCCAGCAGCCCAGGGACTAGCGGGAGGGCAGATACGCAGTATTTT. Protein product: CASSPGTSGRADTQYF.

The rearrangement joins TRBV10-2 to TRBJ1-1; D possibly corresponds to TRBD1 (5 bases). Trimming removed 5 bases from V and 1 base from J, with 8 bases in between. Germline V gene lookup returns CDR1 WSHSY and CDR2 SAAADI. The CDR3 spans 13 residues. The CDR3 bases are TGCGCCAGCAGTCAGACAGAGAACACTGAAGCTTTCTTT. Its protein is CASSQTENTEAFF.

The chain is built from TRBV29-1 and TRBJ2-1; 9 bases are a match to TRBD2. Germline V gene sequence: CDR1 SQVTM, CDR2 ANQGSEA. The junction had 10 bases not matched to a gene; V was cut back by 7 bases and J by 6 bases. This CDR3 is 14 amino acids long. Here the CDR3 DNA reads TGCAGCGCTCCGGGACTAGCATATTTCAATGAGCAGTTCTTC. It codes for CSAPGLAYFNEQFF.

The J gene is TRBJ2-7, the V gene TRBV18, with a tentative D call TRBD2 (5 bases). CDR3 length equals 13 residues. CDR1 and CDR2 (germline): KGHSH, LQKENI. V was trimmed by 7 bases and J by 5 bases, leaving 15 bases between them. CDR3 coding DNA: TGTGCCAGCTGCCCCGACTCGAGGGACGAGCAGTACTTC. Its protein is CASCPDSRDEQYF.

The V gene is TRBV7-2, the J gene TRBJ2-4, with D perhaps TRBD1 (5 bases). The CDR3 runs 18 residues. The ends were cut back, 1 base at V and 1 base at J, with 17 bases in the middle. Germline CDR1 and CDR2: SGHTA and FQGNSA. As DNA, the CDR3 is TGTGCCAGCAGCTTAGATCGGGTGGCAGCAGGGGCCAAAAACATTCAGTACTTC. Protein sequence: CASSLDRVAAGAKNIQYF.

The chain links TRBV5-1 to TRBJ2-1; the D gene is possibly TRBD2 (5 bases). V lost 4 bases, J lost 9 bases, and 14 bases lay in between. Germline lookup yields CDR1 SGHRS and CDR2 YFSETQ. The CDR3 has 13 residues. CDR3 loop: CASSPDSPAEQFF. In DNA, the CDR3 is TGCGCCAGCAGCCCGGACTCTCCTGCTGAGCAGTTCTTC.

The CDR3 reads CATSRGGVPSGNTIYF. The CDR3 nucleotides are TGTGCCACCAGCAGAGGGGGGGTCCCGTCTGGAAACACCATATATTTT. The chain combines TRBV15 with TRBJ1-3; possible D gene TRBD1, 5 bases. Trimming left V 1 base short and J 1 base short, with 11 bases between. CDR1 and CDR2 from the germline V gene are LNHNV and YYDKDF (reference sequence). This CDR3 is 16 amino acids long.

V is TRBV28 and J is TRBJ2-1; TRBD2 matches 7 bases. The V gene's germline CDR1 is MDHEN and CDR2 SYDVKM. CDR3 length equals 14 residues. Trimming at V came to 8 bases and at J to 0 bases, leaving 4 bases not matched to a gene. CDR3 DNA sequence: TGTGCCAGCGCTAGCGGCGGCTCCTACAATGAGCAGTTCTTC. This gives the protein CASASGGSYNEQFF.

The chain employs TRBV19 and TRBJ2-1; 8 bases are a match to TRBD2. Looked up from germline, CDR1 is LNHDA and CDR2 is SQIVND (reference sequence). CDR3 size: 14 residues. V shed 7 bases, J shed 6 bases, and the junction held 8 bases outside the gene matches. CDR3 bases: TGTGCCAGTACCCAACTAGCGGAATCCAATGAGCAGTTCTTC. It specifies CASTQLAESNEQFF.

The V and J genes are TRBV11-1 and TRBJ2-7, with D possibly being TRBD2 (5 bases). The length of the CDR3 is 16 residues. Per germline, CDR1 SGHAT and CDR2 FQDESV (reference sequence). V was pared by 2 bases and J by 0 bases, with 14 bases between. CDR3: CASSLTWRSDSYEQYF. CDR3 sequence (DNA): TGTGCCAGCAGCTTAACGTGGAGGAGTGACTCCTACGAGCAGTACTTC. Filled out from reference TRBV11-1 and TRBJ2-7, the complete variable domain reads EAEVAQSPRYKITEKSQAVAFWCDPISGHATLYWYRQILGQGPELLVQFQDESVVDDSQLPKDRFSAERLKGVDSTLKIQPAELGDSAMYLCASSLTWRSDSYEQYFGPGTRLTVT.

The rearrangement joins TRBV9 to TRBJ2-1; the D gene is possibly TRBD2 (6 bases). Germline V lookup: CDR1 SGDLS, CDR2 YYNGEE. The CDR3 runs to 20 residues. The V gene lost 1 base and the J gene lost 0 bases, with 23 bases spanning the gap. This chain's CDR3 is CASSVRGAGVFPSSYNEQFF. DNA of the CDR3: TGTGCCAGCAGCGTACGGGGAGCGGGTGTATTCCCTAGCTCCTACAATGAGCAGTTCTTC.

CDR3 loop: CASSLGEPNEAFF. The CDR3, as DNA: TGCGCCAGCAGCTTGGGTGAGCCGAATGAAGCTTTCTTT. The rearrangement uses TRBV5-1 and TRBJ1-1; D is ambiguous. The CDR3 runs to 13 residues. Germline-derived CDR1 and CDR2 are SGHRS and YFSETQ. The V gene lost 0 bases and the J gene lost 7 bases, with 10 bases spanning the gap.

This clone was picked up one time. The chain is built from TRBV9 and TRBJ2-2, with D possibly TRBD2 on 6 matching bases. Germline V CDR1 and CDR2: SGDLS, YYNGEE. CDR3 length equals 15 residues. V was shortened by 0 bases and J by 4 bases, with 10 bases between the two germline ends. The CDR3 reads CASSVGDFPTGELFF. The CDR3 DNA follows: TGTGCCAGCAGCGTAGGGGACTTTCCCACCGGGGAGCTGTTTTTT.

CDR3 loop: CASNGYSNQPQHF. The CDR3 region has the DNA TGTGCCAGCAACGGTTATAGCAATCAGCCCCAGCATTTT. This sequence joins TRBV6-6 and TRBJ1-5; D ambiguous. Trimming shortened V by 7 bases and J by 0 bases, and 7 bases separated the two germline ends. Per germline, CDR1 MNHNY and CDR2 SVGAGI (reference sequence). The CDR3 loop spans 13 amino acids.